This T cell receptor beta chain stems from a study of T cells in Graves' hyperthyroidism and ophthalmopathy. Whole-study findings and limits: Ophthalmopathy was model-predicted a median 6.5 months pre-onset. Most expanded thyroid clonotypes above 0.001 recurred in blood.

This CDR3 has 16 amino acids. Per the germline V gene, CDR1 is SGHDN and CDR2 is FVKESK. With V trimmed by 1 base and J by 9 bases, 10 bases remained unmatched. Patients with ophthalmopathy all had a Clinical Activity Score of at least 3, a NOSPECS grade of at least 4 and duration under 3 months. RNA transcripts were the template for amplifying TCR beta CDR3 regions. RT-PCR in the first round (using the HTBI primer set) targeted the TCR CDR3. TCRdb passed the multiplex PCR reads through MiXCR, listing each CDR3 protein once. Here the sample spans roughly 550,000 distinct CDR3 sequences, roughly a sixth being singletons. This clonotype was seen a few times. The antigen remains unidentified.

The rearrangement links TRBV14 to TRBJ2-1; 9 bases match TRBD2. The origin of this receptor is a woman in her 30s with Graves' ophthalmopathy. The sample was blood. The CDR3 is CASSQGAGGHTSEQFF. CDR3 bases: TGTGCCAGCAGCCAAGGAGCGGGAGGACACACAAGTGAGCAGTTCTTC.